One and the same sample provided the 11 T cell receptor beta chains below, sequenced in a study of CD8+CD57+ T cells in acquired aplastic anemia. CDR3 and TCR beta VDJ profiling relied on genomic DNA as the template. One entry per CDR3 protein, called by TCRdb with MiXCR from the reads. The sample lists 200,000 to 250,000 distinct CDR3 sequences, around 60% seen once, with 29% in the top ten. Sequencing used sorted CD4+, CD8+, or CD8+CD57+ T cells (not recorded which) from PBMCs. The receptors stem from a human donor in good health.

The CDR3 DNA follows: TGCAGTGCCCAGGGACTAAAGAATGAGCAGTTCTTC. It codes for CSAQGLKNEQFF. The gene calls are TRBV20-1 and TRBJ2-1, with 7 bases identical to TRBD2. The CDR3 is 12 residues long. Trimming removed 6 bases from V and 7 bases from J; junction bases left unmatched: 6. Germline V CDR1 and CDR2: DFQATT, SNEGSKA (reference sequence).

This clonotype was observed once. The chain links TRBV7-2 to TRBJ2-1, with 9 bases matching TRBD1. There are 16 residues in the CDR3. Looked up from germline, CDR1 is SGHTA and CDR2 is FQGNSA. Trimming at V came to 1 base and at J to 7 bases, leaving 8 bases not matched to a gene. The CDR3 region is CASSLVGTGTVNEQFF. In DNA form, the CDR3 reads TGTGCCAGCAGCTTAGTTGGGACAGGGACCGTAAATGAGCAGTTCTTC.

This clonotype appeared many times. The rearrangement uses TRBV5-5 and TRBJ1-2; 7 bases fit TRBD1. The V gene's germline CDR1 is SGHKS and CDR2 YYEKEE (reference sequence). This CDR3 spans 14 amino acids. The V gene end was trimmed by 2 bases and the J gene end by 4 bases; junction bases not matched to a gene: 5. This CDR3 reads CASSLADRAYGYTF. The DNA for the CDR3 is TGTGCCAGCAGCTTAGCCGACAGGGCCTATGGCTACACCTTC.

Only a few counts were recorded for this clonotype. With a much larger clone just one base away, this may be a read error. The gene calls are TRBV12-3 or TRBV12-4 and TRBJ2-1, with D hard to call. The CDR3 extends over 16 amino acids. DNA for the CDR3: TGTGCCAGCAGTTTAGTGTGGATAGATGCGTACAGTGAGCAGTTCTTC. The encoded protein is CASSLVWIDAYSEQFF.

The chain uses TRBV20-1 and TRBJ2-1; maybe TRBD2 (6 bases). Germline loops: CDR1 DFQATT, CDR2 SNEGSKA (reference sequence). CDR3 length: 11 amino acids. The V end was cut by 6 bases, the J end by 9 bases, with 12 bases between. The CDR3 region is CSAREWGEQFF. CDR3 nucleotides: TGCAGTGCCCGGGAGTGGGGTGAGCAGTTCTTC.

The gene calls are TRBV20-1 and TRBJ1-4; no definite D call. The V end was cut by 1 base, the J end by 1 base, with 10 bases between. The CDR3 is 15 residues long. The germline V gene encodes CDR1 DFQATT and CDR2 SNEGSKA (reference sequence). As DNA, the CDR3 is TGCAGTGCTAGAGGACTAGCGGGAACTAATGAAAAACTGTTTTTT. It is translated as CSARGLAGTNEKLFF.

The table lists this clonotype with a few counts. In DNA, the CDR3 is TGCGCCAGCAGTGACCCATGGACTAGCTATGAGCAGTTCTTC. This encodes CASSDPWTSYEQFF. V usage is TRBV10-2 and J usage is TRBJ2-1; 8 bases are a match to TRBD2. Germline CDR1 reads WSHSY; CDR2 reads SAAADI. This CDR3 is built from 14 residues. The V segment lost 3 bases and the J segment 8 bases; nucleotides outside the gene matches: 6.

This chain links TRBV7-8 with TRBJ1-1; D may be TRBD1 (6 bases). Per germline, CDR1 SGHVS and CDR2 FQNEAQ. V was shortened by 3 bases and J by 2 bases, with 10 bases between the two germline ends. CDR3 length: 14 residues. Here the CDR3 DNA reads TGTGCCAGCAGCTTCAGGGGATCAAACACTGAAGCTTTCTTT. This gives the protein CASSFRGSNTEAFF.

This rearrangement joins TRBV20-1 to TRBJ1-1, with D tentatively TRBD1 (5 bases). The CDR3 totals 15 residues. CDR1 is DFQATT and CDR2 is SNEGSKA in the germline V gene (reference sequence). V was cut by 2 bases and J by 4 bases, with 17 bases left in between. The CDR3 here is CSARPGMTVGTEAFF. The DNA for the CDR3 is TGCAGTGCTAGACCGGGGATGACAGTGGGCACTGAAGCTTTCTTT.

The V and J genes are TRBV7-3 and TRBJ2-7; possibly TRBD2 for D (6 bases). Trimming pared 8 bases from V and 4 bases from J, leaving 18 bases between. Germline V gene sequence: CDR1 SGHTA, CDR2 FQGTGA. CDR3 length equals 14 residues. CDR3 coding DNA: TGTGCCAGCGGTCTATGGAGGGGTTATTACGAGCAGTACTTC. Translating it yields CASGLWRGYYEQYF.

With respect to this clonotype: One end of the junction does not line up with germline, which may come from a read error. The chain uses TRBV29-1 and TRBJ2-2, with D tentatively TRBD1 or TRBD2 (6 bases each). Germline loops: CDR1 SQVTM, CDR2 ANQGSEA. The CDR3 length is 15 residues. The CDR3 sequence: CSFLGGWSITGELSF. For the CDR3, the DNA is TGCAGCTTCCTGGGGGGCTGGAGCATCACCGGGGAGCTGTCTTTT.